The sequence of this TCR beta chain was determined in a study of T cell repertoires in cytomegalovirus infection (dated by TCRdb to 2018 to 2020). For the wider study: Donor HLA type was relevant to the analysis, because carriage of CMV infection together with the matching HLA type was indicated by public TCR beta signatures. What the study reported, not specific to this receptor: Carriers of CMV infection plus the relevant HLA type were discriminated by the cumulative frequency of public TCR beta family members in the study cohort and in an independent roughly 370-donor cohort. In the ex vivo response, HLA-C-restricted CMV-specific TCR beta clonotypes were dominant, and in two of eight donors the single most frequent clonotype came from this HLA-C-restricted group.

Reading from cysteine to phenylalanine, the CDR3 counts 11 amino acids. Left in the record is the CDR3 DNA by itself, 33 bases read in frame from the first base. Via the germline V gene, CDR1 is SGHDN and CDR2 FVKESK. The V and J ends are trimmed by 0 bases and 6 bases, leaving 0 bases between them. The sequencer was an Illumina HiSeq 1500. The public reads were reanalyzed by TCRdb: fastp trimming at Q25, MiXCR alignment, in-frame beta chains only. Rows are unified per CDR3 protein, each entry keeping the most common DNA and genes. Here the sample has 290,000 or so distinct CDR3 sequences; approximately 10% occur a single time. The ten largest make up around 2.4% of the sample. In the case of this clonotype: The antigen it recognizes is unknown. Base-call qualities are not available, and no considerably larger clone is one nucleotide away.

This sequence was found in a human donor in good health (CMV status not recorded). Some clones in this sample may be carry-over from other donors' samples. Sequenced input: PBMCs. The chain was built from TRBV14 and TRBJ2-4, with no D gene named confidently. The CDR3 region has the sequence CASSQENIQYF. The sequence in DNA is TGTGCCAGCAGCCAAGAAAACATTCAGTACTTC.